Listed below are T cell receptor beta chains from one sample, sequenced in a study of T cells in Graves' hyperthyroidism and ophthalmopathy. MiXCR, applied by TCRdb to the multiplex PCR reads, yields one record per CDR3 protein. There are roughly 200,000 distinct CDR3 sequences in the sample; about a sixth occur only once, and 35% to 50% lies in the top ten. The sequencing sample was made of blood. The source is a man between 40 and 49 years old with Graves' hyperthyroidism. The CDR3 runs from the conserved cysteine through the conserved F or W. Fields, in order: D gene, clone size, J gene, V gene, CDR3 DNA, CDR3 protein. The D gene is left open where the match is weak. Some rows have no size entry. The others give once, few or many, or a class for an expanded clone.

NA	NA	TRBJ2-6	TRBV5-1	TGCGCCAGCAGCTTCGGCGGAGCCTCTGGGGCCAACGTCCTGACTTTC	CASSFGGASGANVLTF
TRBD1	NA	TRBJ2-2	TRBV20-1	TGCAGTGCTAGAGGGATTGGGGACAGGGTTGACACCGGGGAGCTGTTTTTT	CSARGIGDRVDTGELFF
TRBD2	many	TRBJ2-1	TRBV5-1	TGCGCCAGCAGCCCTAGGGCGGGGGTGAGTGAGCAGTTCTTC	CASSPRAGVSEQFF
NA	many	TRBJ2-3	TRBV28	TGTGCCAGCAGCCCCGGCGGGGTGGCAGATACGCAGTATTTT	CASSPGGVADTQYF
TRBD1	NA	TRBJ2-7	TRBV20-1	TGCAGTGCTGGGGGGACAGGGGGGTCCTACGAGCAGTACTTC	CSAGGTGGSYEQYF
NA	few	TRBJ2-5	TRBV7-2	TGTGCCAGCAGCTTTTCCAGGGGTGGAGAGACCCAGTACTTC	CASSFSRGGETQYF
NA	many	TRBJ1-2	TRBV4-3	TGCGCCAGCAGCCAAGAATTTCGGGACGGCTATGGCTACACCTTC	CASSQEFRDGYGYTF
NA	many	TRBJ2-5	TRBV5-1	TGCGCCAGCAGCGCAGCTCAAGAGACCCAGTACTTC	CASSAAQETQYF
TRBD1	many	TRBJ2-5	TRBV7-9	TGTGCCAGCAGCCAAACGGACAGGGGAGAGACCCAGTACTTC	CASSQTDRGETQYF
NA	many	TRBJ1-1	TRBV28	TGTGCCAGCAGCCTAGGGATGGGGAGGACTGAAGCTTTCTTT	CASSLGMGRTEAFF
NA	many	TRBJ2-7	TRBV27	TGTGCCAGCACCTACGGCCCGACCTACGAGCAGTACTTC	CASTYGPTYEQYF
NA	NA	TRBJ2-1	TRBV9	TGTGCCAGCAGCGTAGACAATGAGCAGTTCTTC	CASSVDNEQFF
NA	many	TRBJ2-7	TRBV7-9	TGTGCCAGCAGCCGAGGGGGGACAACTAGCTCCTACGAGCAGTACTTC	CASSRGGTTSSYEQYF
TRBD2	many	TRBJ2-3	TRBV4-2	TGTGCCAGCAGCCAAGTCCCTAGCGGGGATCACACAGATACGCAGTATTTT	CASSQVPSGDHTDTQYF
NA	few	TRBJ2-1	TRBV4-3	TGCGCCAGCAGCCAAAGAAACGACAACTACAATGAGCAGTTCTTC	CASSQRNDNYNEQFF
TRBD1	few	TRBJ1-2	TRBV6-2/TRBV6-3	TGTGCCAGCAGTTACTCGAGGGACAGCTATGGCTACACCTTC	CASSYSRDSYGYTF
TRBD1	many	TRBJ2-3	TRBV3-1	TGTGCCAGCAGCCAAATGGGACAGTCCACAGATACGCAGTATTTT	CASSQMGQSTDTQYF
TRBD1	many	TRBJ1-4	TRBV12-3/TRBV12-4	TGTGCCAGCACCTCAGGGTTATTGGTGGGGACAGGGGGCTCGGCGGATGAAAAACTGTTTTTT	CASTSGLLVGTGGSADEKLFF
NA	many	TRBJ1-2	TRBV15	TGTGCCACCAGCAGAGATAAGGGGGGGAATGGCTACACCTTC	CATSRDKGGNGYTF
TRBD2	many	TRBJ2-3	TRBV30	TGTGCCTGGAGTCCGGGACTAGCCTCGGATACGCAGTATTTT	CAWSPGLASDTQYF
TRBD1	NA	TRBJ1-2	TRBV27	TGTGCCAGCAGTCCGAGACAGGGAAACTCCTTTCGCGGCTACACCTTC	CASSPRQGNSFRGYTF
NA	many	TRBJ1-5	TRBV30	TGTGCCTGGAGTGGGGGAGGAAATCAGCCCCAGCATTTT	CAWSGGGNQPQHF
NA	many	TRBJ2-2	TRBV12-3/TRBV12-4	TGTGCCAGCAGCGTCGGCACCGGGGAGCTGTTTTTT	CASSVGTGELFF
NA	NA	TRBJ2-7	TRBV20-1	TGCAGTGCTAGTCGGGGCTACGAGCAGTACTTC	CSASRGYEQYF
TRBD2	many	TRBJ2-3	TRBV7-2	TGTGCCAGCAGCCGGCGTCTAGCGGGGTCTAGCACAGATACGCAGTATTTT	CASSRRLAGSSTDTQYF
NA	many	TRBJ2-2	TRBV7-2	TGTGCCAGCAGCCCGGGACTGAACACCGGGGAGCTGTTTTTT	CASSPGLNTGELFF
TRBD1	many	TRBJ1-1	TRBV27	TGTGCCAGCAGTCCCGTGGGGACAGGGGACGGTGAAGCTTTCTTT	CASSPVGTGDGEAFF
NA	NA	TRBJ1-5	TRBV12-3/TRBV12-4	TGTGCCAGCAGAGACAGGAACAATCAGCCCCAGCATTTT	CASRDRNNQPQHF
NA	NA	TRBJ2-7	TRBV5-4	TGTGCCAGCAGCTCCAGCAGGGCCTACGAGCAGTACTTC	CASSSSRAYEQYF
TRBD1	many	TRBJ2-1	TRBV28	TGTGCCAGCAGTTATATCGACAGGGGGAATGAGCAGTTCTTC	CASSYIDRGNEQFF
TRBD2	few	TRBJ2-2	TRBV7-6	TGTGCCAGCAGCTTTGGACTAGCGGGGGCCACCGGGGAGCTGTTTTTT	CASSFGLAGATGELFF
NA	NA	TRBJ2-2	TRBV5-5	TGTGCCAGCAGCTTGAGAGGTCTACGCAGTACCGGGGAGCTGTTTTTT	CASSLRGLRSTGELFF
NA	NA	TRBJ1-1	TRBV28	TGTGCCAGCAGTTTACGTATTTGGGGAGGGGACCTTGGAGCTTTCTTT	CASSLRIWGGDLGAFF
TRBD2	many	TRBJ2-3	TRBV6-2/TRBV6-3	TGTGCCAGCAGTTACACAGGACTAGCGGGCTCAGATACGCAGTATTTT	CASSYTGLAGSDTQYF
NA	many	TRBJ2-7	TRBV5-1	TGCGCCAGCAGCTTGGGAAGAAACTACGAGCAGTACTTC	CASSLGRNYEQYF
NA	many	TRBJ1-6	TRBV4-3	TGCGCCAGCAGCCAAGATGGTGGGAATTCACCCCTCCACTTT	CASSQDGGNSPLHF
TRBD2	NA	TRBJ2-5	TRBV3-1	TGTGCCAGCAGCCGACTAGCGGGGATTGGAGAGACCCAGTACTTC	CASSRLAGIGETQYF
NA	few	TRBJ2-7	TRBV7-9	TGTGCCAGCAGCTGGGGACTGGGGGAGCAGTACTTC	CASSWGLGEQYF
NA	many	TRBJ2-7	TRBV28	TGTGCCAGCAAGGAACAGGGACGGGAGCAGTACTTC	CASKEQGREQYF
NA	many	TRBJ1-2	TRBV10-3	TGTGCCACGAAGACAGGCGCCAAAAGGTATGGCTACACCTTC	CATKTGAKRYGYTF
NA	many	TRBJ1-4	TRBV7-9	TGTGCCAGCAGCTTAGGGACGGGAAATGAAAAACTGTTTTTT	CASSLGTGNEKLFF
NA	many	TRBJ1-1	TRBV7-7	TGTGCTAGCAGCTTAATGGAGGGTGAAGCTTTCTTT	CASSLMEGEAFF
TRBD1	many	TRBJ2-7	TRBV9	TGTGCCAGCAGCCCCATGGGGACAGGGGTATTCCACGAGCAGTACTTC	CASSPMGTGVFHEQYF
NA	many	TRBJ1-4	TRBV27	TGTGCCAGCAGTCCGGGCAATAGAAGGGAAAAACTGTTTTTT	CASSPGNRREKLFF
NA	many	TRBJ2-1	TRBV20-1	TGCAGTGCTAGAGACCCCAGGGCCCACAATGAGCAGTTCTTC	CSARDPRAHNEQFF
TRBD1	NA	TRBJ2-2	TRBV7-9	TGTGCCAGCAGCCCTGACAGGGGGTATTTCGGGGAGCTGTTTTTT	CASSPDRGYFGELFF
NA	many	TRBJ1-5	TRBV20-1	TGCAGTGCTAGAGATTGGGTCGTGAACTTCAATCAGCCCCAGCATTTT	CSARDWVVNFNQPQHF
NA	many	TRBJ1-6	TRBV28	TGTGCCAGCAGTTACAGGGTTTCCCTCCACTTT	CASSYRVSLHF
NA	few	TRBJ2-5	TRBV10-1	TGCGCCAGCAGTGAGTCTGGCCAGGGAGAAGAGACCCAGTACTTC	CASSESGQGEETQYF
NA	NA	TRBJ2-1	TRBV29-1	TGCAGCGTTGAGCATGTCGGGTCTAATGAGCAGTTCTTC	CSVEHVGSNEQFF
NA	many	TRBJ2-2	TRBV9	TGTGCCAGCAGCGTAGGACACTTAACCGGGGAGCTGTTTTTT	CASSVGHLTGELFF
TRBD1	few	TRBJ2-3	TRBV4-3	TGCGCCAGCAGCCAAGTGCGGGACGACAGGGGGGACACAGATACGCAGTATTTT	CASSQVRDDRGDTDTQYF